The present T cell receptor (beta chain) was sequenced within a study of cytomegalovirus exposure and HLA in healthy donors. Germline V CDR1 and CDR2: SGHDN, FVKESK. J gave up 4 bases and V 4 bases, and 8 bases lay outside the gene matches. The CDR3 is 15 amino acids. This clone was counted a single time. The method was immunoSEQ multiplex PCR; TCRdb's version includes in-frame clones alone and lacks a portion of them. This table has about 98,000 clones, about 83% appearing once. The source material was PBMCs. The chain uses TRBV14 and TRBJ2-7; 9 bases are a match to TRBD1. This TCR derives from a woman in her thirties in good health and CMV-seronegative. The CDR3 reads CASSRAGTGSYEQYF. As DNA, the CDR3 is TGTGCCAGCAGCCGTGCTGGGACAGGGTCGTACGAGCAGTACTTC.